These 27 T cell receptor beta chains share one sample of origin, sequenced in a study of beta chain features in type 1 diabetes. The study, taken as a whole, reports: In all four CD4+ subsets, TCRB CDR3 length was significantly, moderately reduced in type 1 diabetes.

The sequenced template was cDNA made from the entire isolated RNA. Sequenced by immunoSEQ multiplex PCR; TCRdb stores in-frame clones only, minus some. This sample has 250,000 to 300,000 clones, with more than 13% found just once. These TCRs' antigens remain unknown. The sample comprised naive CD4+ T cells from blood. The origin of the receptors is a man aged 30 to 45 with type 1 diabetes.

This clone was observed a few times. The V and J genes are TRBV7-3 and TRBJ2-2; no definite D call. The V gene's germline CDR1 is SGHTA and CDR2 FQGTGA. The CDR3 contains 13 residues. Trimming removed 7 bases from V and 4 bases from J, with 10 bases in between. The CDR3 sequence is CASKLASTGELFF. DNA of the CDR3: TGTGCCAGCAAACTCGCTTCCACCGGGGAGCTGTTTTTT.

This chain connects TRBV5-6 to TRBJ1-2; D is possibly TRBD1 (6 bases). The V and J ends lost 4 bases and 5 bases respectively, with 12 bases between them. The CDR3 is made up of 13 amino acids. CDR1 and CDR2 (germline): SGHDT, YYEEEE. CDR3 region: CASSPDRGYGYTF. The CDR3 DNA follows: TGTGCCAGCAGCCCGGACAGAGGGTATGGCTACACCTTC.

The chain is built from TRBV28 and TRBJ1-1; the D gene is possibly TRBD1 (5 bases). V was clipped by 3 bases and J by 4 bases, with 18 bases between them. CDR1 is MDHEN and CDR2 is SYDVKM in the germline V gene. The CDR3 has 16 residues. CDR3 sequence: CASSFSGEPASTEAFF. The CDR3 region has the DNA TGTGCCAGCAGTTTCTCGGGGGAACCCGCCAGCACTGAAGCTTTCTTT.

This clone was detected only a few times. CDR3: CASSLDPGRPNEQFF. The CDR3 DNA follows: TGCGCCAGCAGCTTGGATCCGGGAAGACCCAATGAGCAGTTCTTC. This chain connects TRBV5-1 to TRBJ2-1; maybe TRBD2 (5 bases). This CDR3 is built from 15 residues. V lost 0 bases to trimming and J lost 6 bases, with 13 bases between them. CDR1 and CDR2 from the germline V gene are SGHRS and YFSETQ.

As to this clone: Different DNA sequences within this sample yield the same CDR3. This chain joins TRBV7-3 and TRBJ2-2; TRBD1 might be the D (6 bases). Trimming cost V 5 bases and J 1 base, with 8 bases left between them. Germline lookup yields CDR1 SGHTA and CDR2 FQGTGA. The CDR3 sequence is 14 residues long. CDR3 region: CASSPQGNTGELFF. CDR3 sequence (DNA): TGTGCCAGCAGCCCACAGGGGAACACCGGGGAGCTGTTTTTT.

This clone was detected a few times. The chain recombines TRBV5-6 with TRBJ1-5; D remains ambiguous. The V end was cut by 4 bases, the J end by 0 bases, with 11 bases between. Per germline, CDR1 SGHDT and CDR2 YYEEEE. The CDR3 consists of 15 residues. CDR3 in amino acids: CASSPSPGSNQPQHF. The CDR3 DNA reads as TGTGCCAGCAGCCCAAGCCCCGGTAGCAATCAGCCCCAGCATTTT.

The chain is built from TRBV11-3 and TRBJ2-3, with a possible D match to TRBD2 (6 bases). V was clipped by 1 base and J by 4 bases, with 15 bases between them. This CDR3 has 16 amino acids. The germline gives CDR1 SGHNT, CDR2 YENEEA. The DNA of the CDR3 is TGTGCCAGCAGCTTAGGGACGGGAGAGAGTTCAGATACGCAGTATTTT. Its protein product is CASSLGTGESSDTQYF.

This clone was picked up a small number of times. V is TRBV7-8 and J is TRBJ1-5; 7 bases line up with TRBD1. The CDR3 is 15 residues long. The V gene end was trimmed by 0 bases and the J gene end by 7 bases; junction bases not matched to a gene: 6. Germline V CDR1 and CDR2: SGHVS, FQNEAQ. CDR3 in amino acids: CASSLAPTGYQPQHF. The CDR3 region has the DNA TGTGCCAGCAGCTTAGCTCCGACAGGGTACCAGCCCCAGCATTTT.

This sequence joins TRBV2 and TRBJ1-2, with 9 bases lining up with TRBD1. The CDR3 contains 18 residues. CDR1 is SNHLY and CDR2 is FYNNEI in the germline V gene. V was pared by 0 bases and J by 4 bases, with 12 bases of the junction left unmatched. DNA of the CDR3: TGTGCCAGCAGTGAAGCTGAAGGACAGGGGACGGGTTTCTATGGCTACACCTTC. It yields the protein CASSEAEGQGTGFYGYTF.

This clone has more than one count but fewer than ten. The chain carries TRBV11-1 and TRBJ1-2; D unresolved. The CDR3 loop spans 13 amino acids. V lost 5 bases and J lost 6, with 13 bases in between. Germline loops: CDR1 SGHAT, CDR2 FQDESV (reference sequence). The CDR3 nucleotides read TGTGCCAGCAGCATCCGGGAGGCGGATGGCTACACCTTC. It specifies CASSIREADGYTF.

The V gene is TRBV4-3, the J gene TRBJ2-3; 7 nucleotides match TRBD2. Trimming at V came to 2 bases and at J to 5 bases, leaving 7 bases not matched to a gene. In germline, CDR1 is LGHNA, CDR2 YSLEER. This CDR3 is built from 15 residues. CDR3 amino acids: CASSQTGLEGDTQYF. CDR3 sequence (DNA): TGCGCCAGCAGCCAAACCGGACTAGAAGGAGATACGCAGTATTTT.

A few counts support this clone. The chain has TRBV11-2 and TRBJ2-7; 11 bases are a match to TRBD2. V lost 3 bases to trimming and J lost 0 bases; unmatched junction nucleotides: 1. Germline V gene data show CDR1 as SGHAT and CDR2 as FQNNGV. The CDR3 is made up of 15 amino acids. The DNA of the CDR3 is TGTGCCAGCAGCTTTACTAGCGGGAGCTCCTACGAGCAGTACTTC. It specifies CASSFTSGSSYEQYF.

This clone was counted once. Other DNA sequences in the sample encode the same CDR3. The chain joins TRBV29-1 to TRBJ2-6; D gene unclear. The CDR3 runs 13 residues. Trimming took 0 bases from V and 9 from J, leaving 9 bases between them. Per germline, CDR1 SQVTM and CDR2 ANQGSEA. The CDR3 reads CSVEDRGGNVLTF. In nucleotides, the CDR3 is TGCAGCGTTGAAGATCGCGGTGGCAACGTCCTGACTTTC.

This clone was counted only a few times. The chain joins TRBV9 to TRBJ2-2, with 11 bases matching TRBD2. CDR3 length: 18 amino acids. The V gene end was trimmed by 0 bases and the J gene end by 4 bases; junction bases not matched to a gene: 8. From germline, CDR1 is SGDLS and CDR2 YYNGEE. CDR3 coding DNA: TGTGCCAGCAGCGTAGTGGTAGCGGGAGGGCGTAGCACCGGGGAGCTGTTTTTT. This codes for CASSVVVAGGRSTGELFF.

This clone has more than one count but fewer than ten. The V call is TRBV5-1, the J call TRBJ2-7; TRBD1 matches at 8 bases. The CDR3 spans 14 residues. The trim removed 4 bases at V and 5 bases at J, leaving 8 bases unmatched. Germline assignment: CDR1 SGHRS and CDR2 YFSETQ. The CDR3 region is CASSNGQGIDEQYF. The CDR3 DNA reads TGCGCCAGCAGCAACGGACAGGGTATCGACGAGCAGTACTTC.

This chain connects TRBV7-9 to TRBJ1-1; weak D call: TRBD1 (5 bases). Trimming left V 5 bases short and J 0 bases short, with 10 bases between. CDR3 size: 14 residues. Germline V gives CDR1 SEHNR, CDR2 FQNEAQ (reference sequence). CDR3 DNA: TGTGCCAGCAGCCGACAGAATGTGAACACTGAAGCTTTCTTT. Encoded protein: CASSRQNVNTEAFF.

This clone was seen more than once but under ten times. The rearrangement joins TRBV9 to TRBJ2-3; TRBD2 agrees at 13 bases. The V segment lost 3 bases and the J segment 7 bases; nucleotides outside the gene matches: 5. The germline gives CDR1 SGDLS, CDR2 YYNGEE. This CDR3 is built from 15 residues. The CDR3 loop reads CASSARLAGGNTQYF. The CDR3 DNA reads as TGTGCCAGCAGCGCCCGACTAGCGGGAGGAAATACGCAGTATTTT.

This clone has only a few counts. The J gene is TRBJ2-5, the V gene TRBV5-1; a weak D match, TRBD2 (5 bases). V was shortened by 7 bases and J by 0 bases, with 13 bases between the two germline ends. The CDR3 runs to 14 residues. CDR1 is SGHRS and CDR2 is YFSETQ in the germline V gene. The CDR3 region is CASSNGADQETQYF. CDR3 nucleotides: TGCGCCAGCTCGAACGGAGCGGACCAAGAGACCCAGTACTTC.

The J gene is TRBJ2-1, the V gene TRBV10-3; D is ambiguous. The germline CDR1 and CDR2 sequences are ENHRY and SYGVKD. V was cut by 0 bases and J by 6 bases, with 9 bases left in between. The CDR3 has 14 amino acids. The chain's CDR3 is CAISESSPANEQFF. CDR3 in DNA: TGTGCCATCAGTGAGTCTAGCCCTGCCAATGAGCAGTTCTTC.

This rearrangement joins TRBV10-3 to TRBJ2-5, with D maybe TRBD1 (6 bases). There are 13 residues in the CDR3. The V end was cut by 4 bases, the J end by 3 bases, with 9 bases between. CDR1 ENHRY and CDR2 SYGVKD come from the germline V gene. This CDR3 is CAISGGGKETQYF. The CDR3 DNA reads TGTGCCATCAGTGGAGGGGGAAAAGAGACCCAGTACTTC.

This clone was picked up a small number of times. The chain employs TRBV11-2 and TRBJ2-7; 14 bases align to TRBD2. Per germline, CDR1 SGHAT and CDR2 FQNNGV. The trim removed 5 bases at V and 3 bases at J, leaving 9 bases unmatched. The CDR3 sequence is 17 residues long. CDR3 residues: CASSRGTSGRADYEQYF. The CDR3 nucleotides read TGTGCCAGCAGCCGTGGGACTAGCGGGAGAGCGGACTACGAGCAGTACTTC.

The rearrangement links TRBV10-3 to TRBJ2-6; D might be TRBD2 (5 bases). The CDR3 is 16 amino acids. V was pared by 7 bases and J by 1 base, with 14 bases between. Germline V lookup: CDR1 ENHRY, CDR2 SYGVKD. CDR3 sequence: CAITPEVGSGANVLTF. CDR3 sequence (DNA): TGTGCCATCACCCCGGAGGTCGGGTCTGGGGCCAACGTCCTGACTTTC.

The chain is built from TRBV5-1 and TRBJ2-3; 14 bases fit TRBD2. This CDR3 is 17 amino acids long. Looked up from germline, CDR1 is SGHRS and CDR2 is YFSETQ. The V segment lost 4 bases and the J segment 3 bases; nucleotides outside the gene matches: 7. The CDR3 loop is CASSLEGTSGRTDTQYF. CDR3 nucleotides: TGCGCCAGCAGCCTGGAGGGGACTAGCGGGAGAACAGATACGCAGTATTTT.

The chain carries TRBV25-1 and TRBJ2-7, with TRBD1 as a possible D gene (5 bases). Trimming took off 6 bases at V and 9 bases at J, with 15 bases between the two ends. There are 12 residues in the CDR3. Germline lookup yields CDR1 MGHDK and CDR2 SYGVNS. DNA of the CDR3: TGTGCCAGCAGCTCAGGGATCCGTCCGCAGTACTTC. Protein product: CASSSGIRPQYF.

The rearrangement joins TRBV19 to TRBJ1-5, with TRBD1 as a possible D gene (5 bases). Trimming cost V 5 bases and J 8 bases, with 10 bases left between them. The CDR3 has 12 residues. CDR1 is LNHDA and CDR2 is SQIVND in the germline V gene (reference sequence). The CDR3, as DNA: TGTGCCAGTAGTTCAGGGTTTGAGCCCCAGCATTTT. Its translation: CASSSGFEPQHF.

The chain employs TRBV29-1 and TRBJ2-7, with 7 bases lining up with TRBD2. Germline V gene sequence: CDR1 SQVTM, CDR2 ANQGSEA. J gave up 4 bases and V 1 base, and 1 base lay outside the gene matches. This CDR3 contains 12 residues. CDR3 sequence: CSVEAGGYEQYF. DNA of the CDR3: TGCAGCGTTGAAGCGGGAGGATACGAGCAGTACTTC.

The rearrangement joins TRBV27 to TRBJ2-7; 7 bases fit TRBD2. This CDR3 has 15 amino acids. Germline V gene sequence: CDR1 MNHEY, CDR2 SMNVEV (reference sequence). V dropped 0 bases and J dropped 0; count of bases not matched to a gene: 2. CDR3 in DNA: TGTGCCAGCAGTTTATCAGGGGACTACTCCTACGAGCAGTACTTC. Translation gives CASSLSGDYSYEQYF.